A single sample gave rise to the 21 T cell receptor beta chains below, sequenced in a study of T cell repertoires in cytomegalovirus infection. TCRdb re-analysed the reads in MiXCR, keeping a single row per CDR3 protein. The sample records around 430,000 distinct CDR3 sequences, under 55% being singletons. The antigens of these receptors remain unknown. The source was cultured PBMCs, collected from culture after CMV antigen stimulation. The source of these receptors is a human donor in good health (CMV status not recorded). Some clones in this sample may be carry-over from other donors' samples.

The chain recombines TRBV7-8 with TRBJ1-5, with D maybe TRBD1 (6 bases). The CDR3 spans 15 residues. Germline values: CDR1 SGHVS, CDR2 FQNEAQ. V lost 1 base and J 7 bases, leaving 14 bases between the germline ends. CDR3 region: CASSLVGGGGQPQHF. The DNA for the CDR3 is TGTGCCAGCAGCTTAGTGGGCGGGGGGGGCCAGCCCCAGCATTTT.

This clonotype was observed a few times. J is TRBJ1-1 and V is TRBV12-5, with D possibly TRBD1 on 5 matching bases. CDR3 size: 13 residues. V was cut by 3 bases and J by 7 bases, with 12 bases left in between. Germline assignment: CDR1 LGHNT and CDR2 FRNRAP. The CDR3 DNA follows: TGTGCTAGTGGTTTAGGGGCAGCCCATGAAGCTTTCTTT. It translates to CASGLGAAHEAFF. Drawing the rest from reference TRBV12-5 and TRBJ1-1, the complete variable domain is DARVTQTPRHKVTEMGQEVTMRCQPILGHNTVFWYRQTMMQGLELLAYFRNRAPLDDSGMPKDRFSAEMPDATLATLKIQPSEPRDSAVYFCASGLGAAHEAFFGQGTRLTVV.

CDR3 in DNA: TGCAGTGCTATGTCACCTCAATTCCATCAGCCCCAGCATTTT. Its translation: CSAMSPQFHQPQHF. The rearrangement joins TRBV20-1 to TRBJ1-5; D uncertain. Per germline, CDR1 DFQATT and CDR2 SNEGSKA (reference sequence). The germline V and J ends were trimmed by 4 bases and 5 bases, with 15 bases remaining between them. This CDR3 is 14 amino acids long.

J is TRBJ1-5 and V is TRBV5-1; D gene uncertain. This CDR3 is built from 15 residues. Germline values: CDR1 SGHRS, CDR2 YFSETQ. The ends were cut back, 1 base at V and 6 bases at J, with 14 bases in the middle. Written as DNA, the CDR3 is TGCGCCAGCAGCTTGTTTTGGGTTCTTGCTCAGCCCCAGCATTTT. It specifies CASSLFWVLAQPQHF.

This clonotype occurred a few times. The V and J genes are TRBV11-2 and TRBJ2-2, with D perhaps matching TRBD1 or TRBD2 (5 bases each). Per germline, CDR1 SGHAT and CDR2 FQNNGV. The V gene lost 5 bases and the J gene lost 4 bases, with 14 bases spanning the gap. This CDR3 spans 15 amino acids. For the CDR3, the DNA is TGTGCCAGCAGCCGGGACCCGACATTCACCGGGGAGCTGTTTTTT. Translating gives CASSRDPTFTGELFF. Full variable domain (outside the CDR3, taken from reference TRBV11-2 and TRBJ2-2): EAGVAQSPRYKIIEKRQSVAFWCNPISGHATLYWYQQILGQGPKLLIQFQNNGVVDDSQLPKDRFSAERLKGVDSTLKIQPAKLEDSAVYLCASSRDPTFTGELFFGEGSRLTVL.

The chain's CDR3 is CASGFLIYNEQFF. The CDR3 DNA follows: TGTGCCTCCGGGTTCCTAATATACAATGAGCAGTTCTTC. The chain combines TRBV6-1 with TRBJ2-1; no clear D gene. Germline CDR1 MNHNS, CDR2 SASEGT. The CDR3 runs to 13 residues. The ends were cut back, 11 bases at V and 4 bases at J, with 15 bases in the middle.

This clonotype was observed a few times. The chain joins TRBV7-9 to TRBJ2-1; D remains unclear. CDR1 SEHNR and CDR2 FQNEAQ come from the germline V gene (reference sequence). The ends were cut back, 5 bases at V and 5 bases at J, with 13 bases in the middle. The CDR3 contains 14 residues. CDR3 in amino acids: CASSRSLEHNEQFF. The CDR3 coding sequence is TGTGCCAGCAGCCGATCTCTAGAGCACAATGAGCAGTTCTTC.

About this clonotype: A much more abundant neighbour one base away suggests this may be a read error. The gene calls are TRBV7-2 and TRBJ1-2, with 8 bases matching TRBD1. The CDR3 length is 15 residues. Germline values: CDR1 SGHTA, CDR2 FQGNSA. V gave up 6 bases and J gave up 0 bases; unmatched junction bases: 6. The CDR3 region has the DNA TGTGCCAGCAGACCAGGGGGCCGAGCTAACTATGGCTACACCTTC. As protein: CASRPGGRANYGYTF.

This clonotype was seen more than once but under ten times. This chain connects TRBV7-2 to TRBJ2-3; D could derive from TRBD1 or TRBD2 (5 bases each). Germline values: CDR1 SGHTA, CDR2 FQGNSA. The CDR3 is 15 residues long. V lost 5 bases, J lost 1 base, and 13 bases lay in between. For the CDR3, the DNA is TGTGCCAGCAGCCCCAGTCGAGGGGGCACAGATACGCAGTATTTT. As protein: CASSPSRGGTDTQYF. The complete variable domain, with remaining parts taken from reference TRBV7-2 and TRBJ2-3, reads GAGVSQSPSNKVTEKGKDVELRCDPISGHTALYWYRQSLGQGLEFLIYFQGNSAPDKSGLPSDRFSAERTGGSVSTLTIQRTQQEDSAVYLCASSPSRGGTDTQYFGPGTRLTVL.

This clonotype was seen more than once but under ten times. The CDR3 nucleotides read TGTGCCAGCACTCTCAGGACTAGCGGGAGATGGAATGAGCAGTTCTTC. It encodes CASTLRTSGRWNEQFF. The genes are TRBV5-6 and TRBJ2-1, with TRBD2 matching over 13 bases. CDR3 length: 16 amino acids. The germline CDR1 and CDR2 sequences are SGHDT and YYEEEE. The trim removed 6 bases at V and 7 bases at J, leaving 10 bases unmatched.

This clonotype has only a few counts. The chain is built from TRBV7-2 and TRBJ2-3; D remains ambiguous. Germline CDR1 is SGHTA and CDR2 is FQGNSA. This CDR3 region has 15 residues. Trimming left V 1 base short and J 4 bases short, with 12 bases between. The CDR3 spells CASSLGRKSADTQYF. CDR3 nucleotide sequence: TGTGCCAGCAGCTTAGGGAGAAAATCCGCAGATACGCAGTATTTT.

This clonotype was recorded once. The chain joins TRBV19 to TRBJ2-1; 9 bases are shared with TRBD1. The V gene end was trimmed by 10 bases and the J gene end by 14 bases; junction bases not matched to a gene: 30. Looked up from germline, CDR1 is LNHDA and CDR2 is SQIVND (reference sequence). The CDR3 runs to 18 residues. CDR3 bases: TGTGCCAATAATCCAATCCCCAGTCTGGACAGGGGCCCGTGGAGGGAGTTCTTC. Protein product: CANNPIPSLDRGPWREFF.

The chain combines TRBV11-2 with TRBJ2-3; D possibly corresponds to TRBD2 (5 bases). Looked up from germline, CDR1 is SGHAT and CDR2 is FQNNGV. The CDR3 runs to 13 residues. Trimming took off 0 bases at V and 7 bases at J, with 8 bases between the two ends. The DNA for the CDR3 is TGTGCCAGCAGCTTAGAGAGCGGTCATACGCAGTATTTT. Residues: CASSLESGHTQYF.

This chain joins TRBV4-1 and TRBJ2-2; D assignment may be TRBD1 or TRBD2 (5 bases each). The CDR3 is made up of 16 amino acids. Looked up from germline, CDR1 is MGHRA and CDR2 is YSYEKL. Trimming took 4 bases from V and 10 from J, leaving 22 bases between them. CDR3: CASSPSGAHMREELFF. In nucleotides, the CDR3 is TGCGCCAGCAGCCCTTCCGGGGCCCATATGAGGGAGGAGCTGTTTTTT.

This rearrangement joins TRBV20-1 to TRBJ2-3, with TRBD1 matching over 8 bases. This CDR3 is 15 amino acids long. V dropped 3 bases and J dropped 1; count of bases not matched to a gene: 6. Germline loops: CDR1 DFQATT, CDR2 SNEGSKA (reference sequence). In DNA form, the CDR3 reads TGCAGTGCTAGGAGCTCGGGACAGGGCACAGATACGCAGTATTTT. Translating it yields CSARSSGQGTDTQYF.

CDR3 sequence: CATSRDWPGEGGLRLAWMHEQYF. The CDR3 DNA follows: TGTGCCACCAGCAGAGATTGGCCGGGGGAGGGGGGGCTCAGACTAGCCTGGATGCACGAGCAGTACTTC. The chain is built from TRBV15 and TRBJ2-7; a possible D gene is TRBD2 (7 bases). The germline V gene encodes CDR1 LNHNV and CDR2 YYDKDF (reference sequence). This CDR3 contains 23 residues. The ends were cut back, 0 bases at V and 5 bases at J, with 38 bases in the middle. Looking up the rest from reference TRBV15 and TRBJ2-7 gives the full variable domain: DAMVIQNPRYQVTQFGKPVTLSCSQTLNHNVMYWYQQKSSQAPKLLFHYYDKDFNNEADTPDNFQSRRPNTSFCFLDIRSPGLGDTAMYLCATSRDWPGEGGLRLAWMHEQYFGPGTRLTVT.

The chain couples TRBV7-8 to TRBJ1-2, with no clear D. V was clipped by 5 bases and J by 0 bases, with 4 bases between them. This CDR3 has 12 residues. CDR1 is SGHVS, CDR2 FQNEAQ, per germline. Written as DNA, the CDR3 is TGTGCCAGCAGCGTAACTAACTATGGCTACACCTTC. Protein product: CASSVTNYGYTF.

J is TRBJ1-5 and V is TRBV19, with 7 bases that match TRBD1. Germline V CDR1 and CDR2: LNHDA, SQIVND (reference sequence). This CDR3 has 15 amino acids. V trimming: 5 bases; J trimming: 3 bases; junction bases outside the gene matches: 7. Here the CDR3 DNA reads TGTGCCAGTAGTGTAACAGGGGAATCCAATCAGCCCCAGCATTTT. Translating gives CASSVTGESNQPQHF.

V and J are TRBV2 and TRBJ1-3; D unclear. V was trimmed by 7 bases and J by 4 bases, leaving 11 bases between them. The CDR3 runs to 13 residues. Per germline, CDR1 SNHLY and CDR2 FYNNEI. CDR3 sequence reads: CASNGVFGNTIYF. The CDR3 DNA reads TGTGCCAGCAATGGGGTGTTCGGAAACACCATATATTTT. Full variable domain (rest looked up from reference TRBV2 and TRBJ1-3): EPEVTQTPSHQVTQMGQEVILRCVPISNHLYFYWYRQILGQKVEFLVSFYNNEISEKSEIFDDQFSVERPDGSNFTLKIRSTKLEDSAMYFCASNGVFGNTIYFGEGSWLTVV.

There are a few counts of this clonotype. The J gene is TRBJ1-5, the V gene TRBV6-1; D is unclear. This CDR3 has 16 amino acids. The V gene lost 6 bases and the J gene lost 0 bases, with 15 bases spanning the gap. The germline CDR1 and CDR2 sequences are MNHNS and SASEGT. CDR3: CASRVEVIYSNQPQHF. The CDR3 DNA reads as TGTGCCAGCAGAGTGGAAGTCATCTATAGCAATCAGCCCCAGCATTTT.

The rearrangement uses TRBV7-2 and TRBJ2-3; D is undetermined. There are 14 residues in the CDR3. Germline CDR1 and CDR2: SGHTA and FQGNSA. V dropped 4 bases and J dropped 1 base, with 9 bases sitting between them. The DNA of the CDR3 is TGTGCCAGCAGCTCACACTCGGGCACAGATACGCAGTATTTT. This gives the protein CASSSHSGTDTQYF.